One sample yielded the 30 T cell receptor beta chains listed below, sequenced in a study of control samples from healthy donors and cancer patients. Assay used: immunoSEQ multiplex PCR; TCRdb lists only in-frame clones, some missing. The sample carries 120,000 to 150,000 clones, 85% to 95% recorded once. Sequencing was done on a sample of blood. Every receptor here comes from a middle-aged man in good health.

The CDR3 DNA is TGTGCCAGCAGTTACTACGCCCGGGGAGGGGACCCTTCACCCCTCCACTTT. This encodes CASSYYARGGDPSPLHF. The genes are TRBV6-2 or TRBV6-3 and TRBJ1-6; D might be TRBD1 (5 bases). V lost 1 base to trimming and J lost 9 bases, with 19 bases between them. The CDR3 has 17 amino acids. The V gene's germline CDR1 is MNHEY and CDR2 SVGEGT.

This clone was counted once. V is TRBV5-1 and J is TRBJ2-1; D unclear. Trimming cost V 0 bases and J 2 bases, with 6 bases left between them. Germline V CDR1 and CDR2: SGHRS, YFSETQ. This CDR3 region has 14 residues. The DNA of the CDR3 is TGCGCCAGCAGCTTGGTACAGCCCTACAATGAGCAGTTCTTC. It codes for CASSLVQPYNEQFF. Supplemented by reference TRBV5-1 and TRBJ2-1, the full variable domain reads KAGVTQTPRYLIKTRGQQVTLSCSPISGHRSVSWYQQTPGQGLQFLFEYFSETQRNKGNFPGRFSGRQFSNSRSEMNVSTLELGDSALYLCASSLVQPYNEQFFGPGTRLTVL.

The CDR3 spells CAISQTGGNQPQHF. The CDR3 coding sequence is TGTGCCATCAGTCAGACAGGGGGCAATCAGCCCCAGCATTTT. The chain has TRBV10-3 and TRBJ1-5; TRBD1 matches 8 bases. CDR1 and CDR2 (germline): ENHRY, SYGVKD. The CDR3 is 14 amino acids. J gave up 2 bases and V 5 bases, and 2 bases lay outside the gene matches.

The chain uses TRBV5-1 and TRBJ2-1; 8 positions match TRBD2. With 3 bases clipped from V and 0 bases from J, the junction kept 2 bases outside the gene matches. CDR1 is SGHRS, CDR2 YFSETQ, per germline. This CDR3 is 15 amino acids long. This chain's CDR3 is CASSSAGVSYNEQFF. Here the CDR3 DNA reads TGCGCCAGCAGCTCAGCGGGGGTCTCCTACAATGAGCAGTTCTTC. Filled out from reference TRBV5-1 and TRBJ2-1, the complete variable domain reads KAGVTQTPRYLIKTRGQQVTLSCSPISGHRSVSWYQQTPGQGLQFLFEYFSETQRNKGNFPGRFSGRQFSNSRSEMNVSTLELGDSALYLCASSSAGVSYNEQFFGPGTRLTVL.

This clone was seen a single time. V gene TRBV2 combines with J gene TRBJ1-2; no reliable D call. Germline loops: CDR1 SNHLY, CDR2 FYNNEI. V dropped 6 bases and J dropped 0 bases, with 11 bases sitting between them. CDR3 size: 14 residues. The chain's CDR3 is CASRRTGPNYGYTF. The CDR3 DNA sequence: TGTGCCAGCAGGAGAACGGGCCCTAACTATGGCTACACCTTC. Complete variable domain (other parts from reference TRBV2 and TRBJ1-2): EPEVTQTPSHQVTQMGQEVILRCVPISNHLYFYWYRQILGQKVEFLVSFYNNEISEKSEIFDDQFSVERPDGSNFTLKIRSTKLEDSAMYFCASRRTGPNYGYTFGSGTRLTVV.

As regards this clone: A read error may produce the germline difference seen at one junction end. The CDR3 region has the DNA TGTGCCAGCAATGAATGGGGGAGGGACGAACCTGAAGCTTTCTTT. As protein: CASNEWGRDEPEAFF. The rearrangement uses TRBV25-1 and TRBJ1-1; D perhaps matches TRBD1 (5 bases). The CDR3 length is 15 residues. The germline CDR1 and CDR2 sequences are MGHDK and SYGVNS.

V and J are TRBV27 and TRBJ1-6, with 9 bases matching TRBD1. The CDR3 is made up of 14 amino acids. V lost 6 bases and J lost 7; bases outside the gene matches: 4. Germline loops: CDR1 MNHEY, CDR2 SMNVEV (reference sequence). In nucleotides, the CDR3 is TGTGCCAGCAGCGGGACAGGGCGAAATTCACCCCTCCACTTT. As protein: CASSGTGRNSPLHF.

J is TRBJ1-2 and V is TRBV11-2; a weak D match, TRBD1 (6 bases). Germline V gene sequence: CDR1 SGHAT, CDR2 FQNNGV. V was trimmed by 1 base and J by 5 bases, leaving 8 bases between them. CDR3 size: 13 residues. In DNA, the CDR3 is TGTGCCAGCAGCTTAGCGCAGGGGTATGGCTACACCTTC. Protein: CASSLAQGYGYTF. Combining the CDR3 with reference TRBV11-2 and TRBJ1-2 gives the whole variable domain EAGVAQSPRYKIIEKRQSVAFWCNPISGHATLYWYQQILGQGPKLLIQFQNNGVVDDSQLPKDRFSAERLKGVDSTLKIQPAKLEDSAVYLCASSLAQGYGYTFGSGTRLTVV.

This clone was found a few times. The chain carries TRBV5-1 and TRBJ2-7; the match to TRBD1 covers 8 bases. J gave up 5 bases and V 0 bases, and 4 bases lay outside the gene matches. CDR3 length: 14 residues. The germline V gene has CDR1 SGHRS and CDR2 YFSETQ. CDR3 amino acids: CASSLDDRGDEQYF. CDR3 sequence (DNA): TGCGCCAGCAGCTTGGACGACAGGGGAGACGAGCAGTACTTC.

The sample holds one count of this clone. The chain combines TRBV4-2 with TRBJ2-5; TRBD1 might be the D (5 bases). This CDR3 contains 16 residues. CDR1 and CDR2 (germline): LGHNA, YNFKEQ. Trimming left V 0 bases short and J 2 bases short, with 13 bases between. CDR3 sequence: CASSQDVRTGQETQYF. The CDR3 DNA sequence: TGTGCCAGCAGCCAAGATGTCAGAACAGGACAAGAGACCCAGTACTTC.

The J gene is TRBJ2-3, the V gene TRBV12-5; weak D call: TRBD1 (5 bases). CDR3 size: 15 residues. The ends were cut back, 1 base at V and 1 base at J, with 9 bases in the middle. Germline CDR1 LGHNT, CDR2 FRNRAP. The CDR3 DNA reads TGTGCTAGTGGTTTGGGGGGCGGACGCACAGATACGCAGTATTTT. Residues: CASGLGGGRTDTQYF.

CDR3 coding DNA: TGTGCCAGCAGTTACTCGAGCACCTCTGGAAACACCATATATTTT. It is translated as CASSYSSTSGNTIYF. The rearrangement joins TRBV6-2 or TRBV6-3 to TRBJ1-3; D is ambiguous. The CDR3 sequence is 15 residues long. Trimming shortened V by 0 bases and J by 0 bases, and 6 bases separated the two germline ends. CDR1 MNHEY and CDR2 SVGEGT come from the germline V gene.

The V call is TRBV18, the J call TRBJ2-7; TRBD1 or TRBD2 may be the D gene (6 bases each). The CDR3 sequence is 13 residues long. V shed 4 bases and J shed 3 bases, with 10 bases lying between them. Germline CDR1 reads KGHSH; CDR2 reads LQKENI. As DNA, the CDR3 is TGTGCCAGCTCACAAAGGGGGGACTACGAGCAGTACTTC. Protein sequence: CASSQRGDYEQYF.

The chain joins TRBV24-1 to TRBJ2-2, with D maybe TRBD1 (6 bases). There are 16 residues in the CDR3. Per the germline V gene, CDR1 is KGHDR and CDR2 is SFDVKD. Trimming removed 3 bases from V and 6 bases from J, with 16 bases in between. The CDR3 nucleotides read TGTGCCACCAGTGATCCCGGACAGTTTTGGGCCGGGGAGCTGTTTTTT. Translating gives CATSDPGQFWAGELFF.

The J gene is TRBJ1-1, the V gene TRBV6-4, with a weak D call TRBD1 (5 bases). The ends were cut back, 0 bases at V and 5 bases at J, with 13 bases in the middle. Germline lookup yields CDR1 MRHNA and CDR2 SNTAGT. The CDR3 totals 15 residues. The CDR3 coding sequence is TGTGCCAGCAGTGACTCGGCAGTCGGGGGGACTGAAGCTTTCTTT. It specifies CASSDSAVGGTEAFF.

The chain recombines TRBV10-3 with TRBJ2-7; 8 nucleotides align to TRBD1. The V segment lost 6 bases and the J segment 3 bases; nucleotides outside the gene matches: 1. The CDR3 extends over 12 amino acids. CDR1 is ENHRY and CDR2 is SYGVKD in the germline V gene. CDR3 loop: CAISGTGYEQYF. The CDR3 DNA sequence: TGTGCCATCAGCGGGACAGGCTACGAGCAGTACTTC.

This rearrangement joins TRBV11-1 to TRBJ1-6, with D unresolved. Germline values: CDR1 SGHAT, CDR2 FQDESV (reference sequence). V shed 4 bases and J shed 13 bases, with 5 bases lying between them. CDR3 length equals 10 residues. CDR3 nucleotides: TGTGCCAGCAGCTACGGTCCCCTCCACTTT. It is translated as CASSYGPLHF.

The chain uses TRBV4-2 and TRBJ2-6; a weak D match, TRBD1 (6 bases). The germline CDR1 and CDR2 sequences are LGHNA and YNFKEQ. This CDR3 is 17 amino acids long. V shed 1 base and J shed 0 bases, with 10 bases lying between them. The CDR3: CASSQGQDLSGANVLTF. The CDR3 DNA reads as TGTGCCAGCAGCCAAGGACAGGACCTCTCTGGGGCCAACGTCCTGACTTTC.

This chain links TRBV7-9 with TRBJ2-5; weak D call: TRBD2 (6 bases). Trimming left V 5 bases short and J 2 bases short, with 15 bases between. The CDR3 contains 15 residues. Germline values: CDR1 SEHNR, CDR2 FQNEAQ (reference sequence). The CDR3 DNA is TGTGCCAGCAGCATTCCAACCGGGGGACAAGAGACCCAGTACTTC. The encoded protein is CASSIPTGGQETQYF.

The gene calls are TRBV5-1 and TRBJ2-1; tentatively, D is TRBD2 (6 bases). The germline gives CDR1 SGHRS, CDR2 YFSETQ. The CDR3 spans 14 residues. V lost 2 bases, J lost 5 bases, and 11 bases lay in between. The CDR3 nucleotides read TGCGCCAGCAGCTTAGCGGGCCCCAACAATGAGCAGTTCTTC. This sequence encodes CASSLAGPNNEQFF.

V and J are TRBV10-3 and TRBJ2-7; D gene ambiguous. Deletions cut 3 bases from V and 0 bases from J, with 9 bases between. Germline lookup yields CDR1 ENHRY and CDR2 SYGVKD. The CDR3 is 14 amino acids. This chain's CDR3 is CAISDLSSSYEQYF. In DNA, the CDR3 is TGTGCCATCAGTGATCTAAGCTCCTCCTACGAGCAGTACTTC.

In this sample, this clone turned up once. One junction end does not reproduce the germline sequence, and a read error may be involved. The chain combines TRBV19 with TRBJ2-4; D may be TRBD1 (7 bases). Germline V gives CDR1 LNHDA, CDR2 SQIVND (reference sequence). The CDR3 loop spans 13 amino acids. CDR3 sequence: CASSRPGQEGGNF. Here the CDR3 DNA reads TGTGCCAGTAGTAGACCCGGACAGGAGGGGGGAAACTTC. The full variable domain, in which reference TRBV19 and TRBJ2-4 provide the parts outside the CDR3, is DGGITQSPKYLFRKEGQNVTLSCEQNLNHDAMYWYRQDPGQGLRLIYYSQIVNDFQKGDIAEGYSVSREKKESFPLTVTSAQKNPTAFYLCASSRPGQEGGNFGAGTRLSVL.

This clone came up a few times. This rearrangement joins TRBV10-3 to TRBJ1-3; D gene ambiguous. CDR3 length: 15 residues. Trimming cost V 3 bases and J 0 bases, with 9 bases left between them. Germline CDR1 is ENHRY and CDR2 is SYGVKD. This CDR3 is CAISDQALSGNTIYF. The CDR3 DNA reads as TGTGCCATCAGTGATCAGGCCCTCTCTGGAAACACCATATATTTT.

The chain recombines TRBV20-1 with TRBJ2-1; D is uncertain. CDR1 is DFQATT, CDR2 SNEGSKA, per germline (reference sequence). This CDR3 has 11 amino acids. V was clipped by 3 bases and J by 9 bases, with 9 bases between them. In DNA, the CDR3 is TGCAGTGCTAGCCCAATCAGTGAGCAGTTCTTC. This gives the protein CSASPISEQFF.

J is TRBJ2-1 and V is TRBV7-9; 8 nucleotides line up with TRBD1. This CDR3 has 13 amino acids. Germline V gene sequence: CDR1 SEHNR, CDR2 FQNEAQ (reference sequence). Germline trimming cut 5 bases from V and 10 bases from J; bases unmatched to any gene: 7. The CDR3 here is CASSTSGGGEQFF. The CDR3 DNA follows: TGTGCCAGCAGCACATCAGGGGGCGGCGAGCAGTTCTTC.

This sequence joins TRBV27 and TRBJ2-7, with D unclear. CDR3 length: 16 amino acids. Germline V gene lookup returns CDR1 MNHEY and CDR2 SMNVEV (reference sequence). V was cut by 5 bases and J by 6 bases, with 23 bases left in between. This chain's CDR3 is CASSLSRGAWELEQYF. CDR3 sequence (DNA): TGTGCCAGCAGTCTCTCTCGAGGAGCTTGGGAACTCGAGCAGTACTTC.

The chain carries TRBV3-1 (or the pseudogene TRBV3-2) and TRBJ2-5; 9 bases line up with TRBD1. The CDR3 consists of 15 residues. V dropped 4 bases and J dropped 5; count of bases not matched to a gene: 8. Germline values: CDR1 LGHDT, CDR2 YNNKEL (reference sequence). In DNA form, the CDR3 reads TGTGCCAGCAGCCCGAGACAGGGGGTGATGGAGACCCAGTACTTC. The encoded protein is CASSPRQGVMETQYF.

The CDR3 loop reads CASSAYGGYNSPLHF. DNA of the CDR3: TGTGCCAGCAGTGCCTACGGGGGCTATAATTCACCCCTCCACTTT. The rearrangement uses TRBV6-4 and TRBJ1-6, with D possibly TRBD1 on 5 matching bases. The V and J ends lost 4 bases and 3 bases respectively, with 10 bases between them. The germline gives CDR1 MRHNA, CDR2 SNTAGT. This CDR3 has 15 residues.

This chain joins TRBV30 and TRBJ2-2, with D possibly being TRBD2 (6 bases). This CDR3 comprises 12 residues. Trimming shortened V by 2 bases and J by 7 bases, and 8 bases separated the two germline ends. Germline lookup yields CDR1 GTSNPN and CDR2 SVGIG (reference sequence). As DNA, the CDR3 is TGTGCCTGGAGTAAGGGAGGCGGGGAGCTGTTTTTT. Its protein product is CAWSKGGGELFF.

This chain connects TRBV14 to TRBJ2-1; D may be TRBD1 or TRBD2 (5 bases each). This CDR3 is built from 18 residues. Between the trimmed V and J ends, which lost 1 base and 4 bases, there was a span of 20 bases. Germline CDR1 and CDR2: SGHDN and FVKESK. The CDR3 sequence: CASSQVVFGTASYNEQFF. The CDR3 DNA reads as TGTGCCAGCAGCCAAGTTGTGTTCGGGACGGCCTCGTACAATGAGCAGTTCTTC.